This is a list of T cell receptor beta chains from one sample in a study of PD-1 blockade in classical Hodgkin lymphoma. Libraries were prepared by immunoSEQ multiplex PCR; TCRdb keeps only in-frame clonotypes and omits some of them. The sample has 45,000 to 55,000 clones, about three quarters seen once. The source material was peripheral blood mononuclear cells (PBMCs), sampled before the fourth cycle of nivolumab. The receptors were gathered from a human donor with classical Hodgkin lymphoma. The conserved cysteine and the conserved F or W are not part of the CDR3 here. The D gene is left open where the match is weak.

d_call cdr3_length v_call cdr3_aa
- 13 TRBV28 ASSSFTSMNTEAF
TRBD1 13 TRBV11-2 ASSPAGGQHYEQY
- 14 TRBV14 ASSQKGLNSNQPQH
- 11 TRBV28 ASSTREKGGYT
TRBD2 12 TRBV27 ASSLRTSRNEQF
TRBD2 10 TRBV2 ASSYQGGEQY
TRBD1 14 TRBV18 ASSPGLGTGTSGQY
- 11 TRBV19 ASSKLRDNEQF
- 12 TRBV28 ASSTRTGGDTQY
TRBD1 12 TRBV7-9 ASSPPGGKNIQY
- 12 TRBV5-1 ASSLSGMDTEAF
TRBD2 11 TRBV6-5 ASSLAGAGEQY
TRBD1 16 TRBV5-1 ASSPRTGGFPGANVLT
- 10 TRBV7-9 ASSTSSYEQY
- 11 TRBV30 AWSASGNQPQH
TRBD2 15 TRBV30 AWSEGLASGNYETQY
TRBD1 12 TRBV5-4 ASSNTTGNYGYT
TRBD1 13 TRBV28 ASSTTGAGANVLT
- 13 TRBV6-5 ASSYSGGRGSPLH
TRBD2 17 TRBV4-1 ASSQAGLAGDGNTGELF
- 13 TRBV18 ASSPPIQGRNTIY
- 13 TRBV9 ASSVDPESSYEQY
TRBD2 12 TRBV5-1 ASSLLAGVCEQF
TRBD2 12 TRBV27 ASSLAGVYNEQF
- 19 TRBV21-1 ASSTFRDRRTYYLMNTEAF
TRBD2 15 TRBV5-1 ASSTGTSGLSYNEQF
- 9 TRBV18 ASSMQETQY
TRBD1 13 TRBV27 ASSLGAGTGGEQF
- 13 TRBV9 ASSEGAGLTYEQY
- 14 TRBV7-3 ASSSRGHADLYGYT
- 13 TRBV18 ASSQRTAINEKLF
TRBD1 13 TRBV9 ASSVGQGFSYEQY
TRBD2 12 TRBV7-8 ASSQAGGPREQF
- 12 TRBV9 ASSAVGSSYEQY
- 12 TRBV15 ATSRGGAQETQY
- 12 TRBV9 ASSTQVGNTEAF
- 13 TRBV5-1 ASSLAGYYTDTQY
- 10 TRBV30 AWNQRNTEAF
TRBD1 13 TRBV10-2 ASSEIGTGDTEAF
TRBD1 15 TRBV28 ASSLPPGQGNTGELF
- 13 TRBV6-5 ASSYSEGAGTEAF